The text below deals with one T cell receptor (beta chain). This clonotype was counted many times. This receptor's antigen is unknown. Base qualities are missing; no much larger clone stands one base away. CDR1 and CDR2, per the germline V gene (reference sequence), are DFQATT and SNEGSKA. From the cysteine through the phenylalanine, the CDR3 covers 15 amino acids. Only CDR3 DNA is held: 45 bases, read in frame from base 1. Relative to germline, V is missing 4 bases and J is missing 2 bases, with 5 bases of the junction outside any gene match. The library was made by PCR. For sequencing, an Illumina HiSeq 2500 was employed. Molecular barcoding was employed in the preparation of TCR libraries, with unique molecular identifiers being used to normalize TCRbeta repertoire quantification. TCRdb passed the public sequencing reads through fastp at Q25 and MiXCR, retaining productive beta sequences. Identical CDR3 protein sequences are pooled into one entry, listed with their most common genes and DNA. Across this sample there are 200,000 to 250,000 distinct CDR3 sequences, with about 26% seen only once. Roughly 2.7% of the sample comes from the top ten.

The record originates from a study of T-cell reconstitution after alpha-beta-depleted transplantation in children (dated by TCRdb to between 2015 and 2016). Study-wide context: T-cell immune reconstitution after TCRalphabeta/CD19-depleted allogeneic hematopoietic cell transplantation in children was quantitatively tracked in the study by means of TCR repertoire profiling.

What the treatment or condition label conveys for this sample: allogeneic hematopoietic cell transplantation with graft depleted of TCRalphabeta T cells and CD19 B cells. The transplant recipients were children given TCRalphabeta/CD19-depleted allogeneic hematopoietic cell grafts. Results and caveats for the whole study, not just this receptor: Over the following months the frequencies of hyperexpanded clones went down, and after one year T-cell counts and TCRbeta diversity were mostly credited to newly produced T cells. Apparently early alphabetaT-cell count recovery about two months after transplant reportedly relied on only several hundred rapidly expanded clones derived from non-depleted graft cells. In some patients, high TCRbeta diversity at day 60 was attributed to recipient T cells and intrathymic progenitors that had survived conditioning.

Material: PBMCs, obtained before TCRalphabeta/CD19-depleted stem cell transplant. This receptor was identified in a girl aged 2-10 years with Fanconi anemia, due to receive a stem cell transplant. The chain employs TRBV20-1 and TRBJ2-1; 10 bases in the junction line up with TRBD2. The DNA is TGCAGTGCTATGCCCGGGACTAGCGCCTACAATGAGCAGTTCTTC. This translates into CSAMPGTSAYNEQFF.